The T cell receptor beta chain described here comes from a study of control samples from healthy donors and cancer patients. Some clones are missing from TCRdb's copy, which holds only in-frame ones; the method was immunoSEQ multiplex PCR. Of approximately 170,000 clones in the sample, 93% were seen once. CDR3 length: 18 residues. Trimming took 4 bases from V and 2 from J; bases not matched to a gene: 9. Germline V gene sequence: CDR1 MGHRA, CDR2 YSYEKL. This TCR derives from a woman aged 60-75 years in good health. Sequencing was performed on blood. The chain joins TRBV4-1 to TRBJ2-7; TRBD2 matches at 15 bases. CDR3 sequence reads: CASSLLSGTSGGTYEQYF. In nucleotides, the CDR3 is TGCGCCAGCAGCCTACTCTCCGGGACTAGCGGGGGGACCTACGAGCAGTACTTC.